What follows are 29 T cell receptor beta chains derived from one specimen sequenced in a study of breast tumors, draining lymph nodes, adjacent tissues. Axillary draining lymph nodes of breast cancer patients supplied the node samples. Each CDR3 protein gets one entry after TCRdb re-called the multiplex PCR reads with MiXCR. This sample carries under 350,000 distinct CDR3 sequences, about 33% of them seen once, and the ten largest clones take about 1.2%. The sequenced sample was axillary lymph node tissue. These receptors came from a female donor with breast cancer. Some clones in this sample may be carry-over from other donors' samples.

This clonotype was counted ten times or more. The rearrangement links TRBV7-8 to TRBJ2-5; D is perhaps TRBD1 (5 bases). The CDR3 is made up of 14 amino acids. Germline CDR1 reads SGHVS; CDR2 reads FQNEAQ. V was clipped by 5 bases and J by 2 bases, with 12 bases between them. The CDR3 DNA reads TGTGCCAGCAGCCAACGCAGGGTACAAGAGACCCAGTACTTC. Translation gives CASSQRRVQETQYF.

The chain links TRBV11-2 to TRBJ2-5, with D possibly called TRBD1 or TRBD2 (6 bases each). CDR1 and CDR2 from the germline V gene are SGHAT and FQNNGV. V was cut by 3 bases and J by 1 base, with 15 bases left in between. There are 16 residues in the CDR3. CDR3: CASSLTRQAIQETQYF. The CDR3 DNA is TGTGCCAGCAGCTTGACTAGACAGGCGATCCAAGAGACCCAGTACTTC.

As to this clonotype: A much larger clonotype is one base distant, so this may be a read error. The V and J genes are TRBV5-1 and TRBJ2-1; D is unresolved. Between the trimmed V and J ends, which lost 2 bases and 2 bases, there was a span of 8 bases. This CDR3 contains 14 residues. Germline V gene lookup returns CDR1 SGHRS and CDR2 YFSETQ. CDR3 coding DNA: TGCGCCAGCAGCTTCAGCGACCCCTACAATGAGCAGTTCTTC. Encoded protein: CASSFSDPYNEQFF. Variable domain in full (rest from reference TRBV5-1 and TRBJ2-1): KAGVTQTPRYLIKTRGQQVTLSCSPISGHRSVSWYQQTPGQGLQFLFEYFSETQRNKGNFPGRFSGRQFSNSRSEMNVSTLELGDSALYLCASSFSDPYNEQFFGPGTRLTVL.

This clonotype was recorded a few times. This chain uses TRBV9 with TRBJ2-6, with TRBD1 identical over 7 bases. The germline gives CDR1 SGDLS, CDR2 YYNGEE. J was trimmed by 6 bases and V by 4 bases; bases with no gene match: 13. The CDR3 length is 17 residues. The CDR3: CASSPRTGYWVANVLTF. In DNA form, the CDR3 reads TGTGCCAGCAGCCCCCGGACAGGCTACTGGGTGGCCAACGTCCTGACTTTC.

This clonotype was seen at least ten times. The chain combines TRBV19 with TRBJ2-7; a possible D gene is TRBD2 (5 bases). V lost 1 base and J lost 7, with 11 bases in between. Germline assignment: CDR1 LNHDA and CDR2 SQIVND (reference sequence). The CDR3 is 13 residues long. The CDR3 DNA sequence: TGTGCCAGTAGTATAGGAGGGTCGTGGGAGCAGTACTTC. It codes for CASSIGGSWEQYF.

This clonotype was seen at least ten times. The chain recombines TRBV20-1 with TRBJ2-3; D not certain. Germline loops: CDR1 DFQATT, CDR2 SNEGSKA (reference sequence). Deletions cut 7 bases from V and 1 base from J, with 9 bases between. The CDR3 totals 12 residues. The CDR3 coding sequence is TGCAGTGGAGACTCTGGCACAGATACGCAGTATTTT. It translates to CSGDSGTDTQYF.

Comment on this clonotype: This may stem from a read error, because a much larger clone lies one nucleotide away. V gene TRBV9 combines with J gene TRBJ1-2, with 11 bases fitting TRBD1. CDR3 length: 15 amino acids. Germline V gives CDR1 SGDLS, CDR2 YYNGEE. The CDR3 sequence: CASSVGPGQGDGSTF. The CDR3, as DNA: TGTGCCAGCAGCGTAGGCCCGGGACAGGGGGATGGCTCCACCTTC.

This clonotype was recorded many times. The chain has TRBV19 and TRBJ2-1; 10 bases line up with TRBD2. CDR1 is LNHDA and CDR2 is SQIVND in the germline V gene (reference sequence). With 9 bases clipped from V and 2 bases from J, the junction kept 10 bases outside the gene matches. CDR3 size: 16 residues. CDR3 in DNA: TGTGCCAGCTCCCTAGCGGGAGAGGGGGCCTACAATGAGCAGTTCTTC. Translated, it gives CASSLAGEGAYNEQFF.

About this clonotype itself: A much larger clone lies one base from this, so it may be a read error. J is TRBJ2-1 and V is TRBV20-1, with TRBD2 matching 11 bases. Germline V gene data show CDR1 as DFQATT and CDR2 as SNEGSKA (reference sequence). This CDR3 is 16 amino acids long. This chain's CDR3 is CSARSRPGLAAYERYF. DNA for the CDR3: TGCAGTGCTAGATCCCGACCGGGACTAGCGGCCTACGAGCGGTACTTC.

The chain combines TRBV7-2 with TRBJ2-3; the D is unclear. Germline CDR1 and CDR2: SGHTA and FQGNSA. Trimming removed 4 bases at V and 0 bases at J, with 14 bases between. The CDR3 covers 16 residues. CDR3 in amino acids: CASSWKAGTSTDTQYF. The CDR3 bases are TGTGCCAGCAGCTGGAAGGCCGGTACTAGCACAGATACGCAGTATTTT.

This clonotype was seen at least ten times. The rearrangement joins TRBV19 to TRBJ2-2, with unresolved D. CDR3 size: 13 residues. Looked up from germline, CDR1 is LNHDA and CDR2 is SQIVND (reference sequence). Trimming stripped 3 bases from V and 6 bases from J, with 8 bases between. This chain's CDR3 is CASSISPPGELFF. In DNA form, the CDR3 reads TGTGCCAGTAGTATCTCTCCCCCCGGGGAGCTGTTTTTT.

This clonotype has a count of ten or more. CDR3 DNA: TGTGCCAGTAGTACAAAGCGGACAGTTATCACAGATACGCAGTATTTT. Protein: CASSTKRTVITDTQYF. The V call is TRBV19, the J call TRBJ2-3, with D perhaps TRBD1 (6 bases). The V gene's germline CDR1 is LNHDA and CDR2 SQIVND (reference sequence). V was shortened by 4 bases and J by 2 bases, with 16 bases between the two germline ends. There are 16 residues in the CDR3.

This clonotype appeared a single time. This may be a read error: a much more frequent sequence differs by one nucleotide. The conserved closing phenylalanine or tryptophan is absent in this CDR3, likely reflecting a read error. This chain's CDR3 is CASSLGVNEQFL. The DNA for the CDR3 is TGTGCCAGCAGCTTAGGGGTCAATGAGCAGTTCCTC. The chain is built from TRBV7-2 and TRBJ2-1; D not resolved. With 1 base removed from V and 6 bases from J, the gap between germline ends came to 4 bases. The CDR3 extends over 12 amino acids. Germline values: CDR1 SGHTA, CDR2 FQGNSA.

This clonotype was recorded at least ten times. The rearrangement uses TRBV4-2 and TRBJ2-1, with 9 positions matching TRBD2. CDR3 length equals 16 residues. Germline V gene lookup returns CDR1 LGHNA and CDR2 YNFKEQ. Germline trimming cut 1 base from V and 3 bases from J; bases unmatched to any gene: 4. Here the CDR3 reads CASSQVSLAGYNEQFF. For the CDR3, the DNA is TGTGCCAGCAGCCAAGTTTCACTAGCGGGCTACAATGAGCAGTTCTTC.

This clonotype was observed many times. CDR3 in amino acids: CASSPQSGSNEQYF. The CDR3 DNA reads as TGCGCCAGCAGCCCCCAGTCAGGGAGCAACGAGCAGTACTTC. The chain combines TRBV5-1 with TRBJ2-7; D is perhaps TRBD1 or TRBD2 (5 bases each). Germline V gives CDR1 SGHRS, CDR2 YFSETQ. The germline V and J ends were trimmed by 4 bases and 5 bases, with 16 bases remaining between them. The CDR3 length is 14 residues.

This clonotype was detected ten times or more. The rearrangement links TRBV12-3 or TRBV12-4 to TRBJ2-3; possibly TRBD2 for D (5 bases). The CDR3 sequence is 17 residues long. The V end lost 3 bases, the J end lost 2 bases, and 18 bases lay between the germline ends. The CDR3 coding sequence is TGTGCCAGCAGTTTCCCTCTCGGCGGGCTCTCCACAGATACGCAGTATTTT. Amino acids: CASSFPLGGLSTDTQYF.

This clonotype was found many times. The J gene is TRBJ2-1, the V gene TRBV6-5, with 10 bases that match TRBD1. Germline CDR1 is MNHEY and CDR2 is SVGAGI. This CDR3 comprises 15 residues. The trim removed 8 bases at V and 1 base at J, leaving 5 bases unmatched. This CDR3 reads CASYPGQGSYNEQFF. The CDR3 DNA sequence: TGTGCCAGCTATCCGGGACAGGGGTCCTACAATGAGCAGTTCTTC.

The rearrangement links TRBV28 to TRBJ1-2, with TRBD1 matching 9 bases. CDR1 MDHEN and CDR2 SYDVKM come from the germline V gene. Trimming took 5 bases from V and 9 from J; bases not matched to a gene: 19. The CDR3 has 17 amino acids. The CDR3 protein is CASSPTGQGLSIGRYTF. In DNA, the CDR3 is TGTGCCAGCAGTCCGACGGGACAGGGACTTTCAATCGGTCGCTACACCTTC.

This clonotype has only a few counts. Given a much more abundant clone one base away, this may be a read error. The chain has TRBV30 and TRBJ1-6; TRBD1 is a possible D gene (5 bases). Trimming shortened V by 5 bases and J by 10 bases, and 12 bases separated the two germline ends. Germline CDR1 reads GTSNPN; CDR2 reads SVGIG (reference sequence). CDR3 size: 12 residues. In nucleotides, the CDR3 is TGTGCCTGGGAGGGGCCGGGATCACCCCTCCACTTT. Translating it yields CAWEGPGSPLHF.

As to this clonotype: Since a much larger clone is just one base distant, this may be a read error. J is TRBJ2-7 and V is TRBV5-8; either TRBD1 or TRBD2 may fit D (5 bases each). The germline V gene encodes CDR1 SGHTS and CDR2 YDEGEE. Between the trimmed V and J ends, which lost 4 bases and 7 bases, there was a span of 15 bases. The CDR3 length is 13 residues. The CDR3 sequence is CASSPGRVNEQYF. The CDR3 DNA sequence: TGTGCCAGCAGCCCGGGGCGGGTCAATGAGCAGTACTTC.

Comment on this clonotype: This may arise from a read error, as a much more abundant clone is one base away. This sequence joins TRBV30 and TRBJ1-4, with D possibly TRBD1 on 5 matching bases. Trimming removed 5 bases from V and 7 bases from J, with 17 bases in between. CDR1 is GTSNPN, CDR2 SVGIG, per germline (reference sequence). The CDR3 covers 14 residues. The CDR3 region has the DNA TGTGCCTGGGGCCGGGACGGACCTAGTGAAAAACTGTTTTTT. This translates into CAWGRDGPSEKLFF.

The chain recombines TRBV19 with TRBJ1-5; 12 positions match TRBD1. The CDR3 has 17 amino acids. Germline V lookup: CDR1 LNHDA, CDR2 SQIVND (reference sequence). Trimming removed 4 bases from V and 6 bases from J; junction bases left unmatched: 10. This CDR3 is CASSTPGQGALGQPQHF. CDR3 nucleotide sequence: TGTGCCAGTAGTACACCGGGACAGGGGGCTCTGGGTCAGCCCCAGCATTTT. The whole variable domain, filled in from reference TRBV19 and TRBJ1-5, reads DGGITQSPKYLFRKEGQNVTLSCEQNLNHDAMYWYRQDPGQGLRLIYYSQIVNDFQKGDIAEGYSVSREKKESFPLTVTSAQKNPTAFYLCASSTPGQGALGQPQHFGDGTRLSIL.

The chain links TRBV25-1 to TRBJ2-1, with TRBD2 identical over 8 bases. Germline CDR1 reads MGHDK; CDR2 reads SYGVNS. Trimming took 7 bases from V and 4 from J; bases not matched to a gene: 6. This CDR3 is built from 14 residues. The CDR3 reads CASNLAGGYNEQFF. CDR3 DNA: TGTGCCAGCAACCTGGCGGGAGGATACAATGAGCAGTTCTTC.

This clonotype has ten or more counts. The rearrangement links TRBV5-5 to TRBJ1-4; 10 positions agree with TRBD1. The V segment lost 2 bases and the J segment 7 bases; nucleotides outside the gene matches: 8. The length of the CDR3 is 16 residues. Germline V gene sequence: CDR1 SGHKS, CDR2 YYEKEE (reference sequence). The CDR3 loop reads CASSFGDRGGFEKLFF. In DNA form, the CDR3 reads TGTGCCAGCAGCTTCGGGGACAGGGGAGGTTTTGAAAAACTGTTTTTT.

This clonotype was counted between two and nine times. A read error may be the cause here, since a much bigger clone is one base away. The chain recombines TRBV7-9 with TRBJ2-3; 15 bases map to TRBD2. CDR1 is SEHNR and CDR2 is FQNEAQ in the germline V gene (reference sequence). This CDR3 has 18 amino acids. The CDR3 DNA is TGTGCCAGCAGCTTCACCGGACTAGCGGGAGGGAACACACATACGCAGTATTTT. It codes for CASSFTGLAGGNTHTQYF. Combining the CDR3 with reference TRBV7-9 and TRBJ2-3 gives the whole variable domain DTGVSQNPRHKITKRGQNVTFRCDPISEHNRLYWYRQTLGQGPEFLTYFQNEAQLEKSRLLSDRFSAERPKGSFSTLEIQRTEQGDSAMYLCASSFTGLAGGNTHTQYFGPGTRLTVL.

This clonotype was recorded many times. The V and J genes are TRBV5-8 and TRBJ2-2; D is unresolved. V lost 0 bases and J lost 2, with 11 bases in between. This CDR3 is built from 16 residues. Germline V gene lookup returns CDR1 SGHTS and CDR2 YDEGEE. The CDR3 here is CASSLDTGRNTGELFF. The CDR3 bases are TGTGCCAGCAGCTTGGATACCGGACGAAACACCGGGGAGCTGTTTTTT.

This clonotype was counted many times. The V gene is TRBV24-1, the J gene TRBJ2-3, with D perhaps matching TRBD2 (5 bases). V was shortened by 6 bases and J by 2 bases, with 8 bases between the two germline ends. Germline V gives CDR1 KGHDR, CDR2 SFDVKD. This CDR3 contains 13 residues. In nucleotides, the CDR3 is TGTGCCACCAGTCGGACTTACACAGATACGCAGTATTTT. Its translation is CATSRTYTDTQYF.

The table lists this clonotype with a count of one. V usage is TRBV10-2 and J usage is TRBJ1-2; 7 nucleotides align to TRBD1. CDR1 and CDR2 (germline): WSHSY, SAAADI. This CDR3 has 15 amino acids. V gave up 0 bases and J gave up 3 bases; unmatched junction bases: 4. CDR3 loop: CASSESRGRDYGYTF. DNA for the CDR3: TGCGCCAGCAGTGAGTCGAGGGGGCGGGACTATGGCTACACCTTC.

The J gene is TRBJ2-2, the V gene TRBV10-3, with 12 bases lining up with TRBD2. The V and J ends lost 6 bases and 3 bases, in that order; junction bases with no gene match: 5. Germline-derived CDR1 and CDR2 are ENHRY and SYGVKD. There are 16 residues in the CDR3. The CDR3 sequence: CAIRETSGSYTGELFF. The CDR3 nucleotides read TGTGCCATCAGAGAGACTAGCGGGAGCTACACCGGGGAGCTGTTTTTT.